By share, the clone carrying this T cell receptor (beta chain) counts as medium-sized. DNA from unsorted PBMC was sequenced on ten immunoSEQ deep assay plates. Measured with immunoSEQ multiplex PCR; TCRdb has only the in-frame clones, and not every one. This sample carries 450,000 to 600,000 clones, less than 80% of them seen once, and the ten largest clones take 12%. Recent acute infections and vaccinations were absent in the healthy HIV-negative adult donors. This specimen belongs to a study of shared clonotypes between healthy human individuals. Sequencing was done on a sample of PBMCs. This clonotype was sampled from a woman between 35 and 50 years old in good health. Some clones in this sample may be carry-over from other donors' samples.

CDR3 loop: CASSPWGTSNTEAFF. CDR3 bases: TGTGCCAGTTCCCCTTGGGGGACATCGAACACTGAAGCTTTCTTT. This chain connects TRBV19 to TRBJ1-1, with D possibly TRBD1 on 6 matching bases. V was clipped by 8 bases and J by 1 base, with 17 bases between them. This CDR3 region has 15 residues. Germline CDR1 is LNHDA and CDR2 is SQIVND (reference sequence).